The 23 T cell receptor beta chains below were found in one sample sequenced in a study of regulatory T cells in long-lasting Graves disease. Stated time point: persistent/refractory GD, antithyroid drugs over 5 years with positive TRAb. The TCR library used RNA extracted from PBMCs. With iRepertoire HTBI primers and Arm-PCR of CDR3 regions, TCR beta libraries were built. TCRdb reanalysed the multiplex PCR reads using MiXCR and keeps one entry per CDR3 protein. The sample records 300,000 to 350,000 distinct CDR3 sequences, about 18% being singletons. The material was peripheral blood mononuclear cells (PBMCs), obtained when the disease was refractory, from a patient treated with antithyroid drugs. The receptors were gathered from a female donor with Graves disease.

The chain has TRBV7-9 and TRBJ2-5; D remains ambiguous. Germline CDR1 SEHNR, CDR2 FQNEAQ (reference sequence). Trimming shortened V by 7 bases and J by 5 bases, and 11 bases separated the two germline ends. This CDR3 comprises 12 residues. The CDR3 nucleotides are TGTGCCAGCAACTACTTAGGGGAGACCCAGTACTTC. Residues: CASNYLGETQYF.

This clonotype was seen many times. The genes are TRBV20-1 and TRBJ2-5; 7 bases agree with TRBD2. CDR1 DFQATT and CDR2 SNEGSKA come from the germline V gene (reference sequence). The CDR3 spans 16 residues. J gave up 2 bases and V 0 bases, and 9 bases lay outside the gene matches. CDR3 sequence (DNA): TGCAGTGCTAGAGATTCTCGCGGGGGATCACAAGAGACCCAGTACTTC. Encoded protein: CSARDSRGGSQETQYF.

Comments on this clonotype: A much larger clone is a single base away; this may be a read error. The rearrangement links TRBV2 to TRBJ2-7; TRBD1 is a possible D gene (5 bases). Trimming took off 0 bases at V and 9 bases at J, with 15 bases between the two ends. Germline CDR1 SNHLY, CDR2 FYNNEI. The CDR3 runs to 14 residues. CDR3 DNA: TGTGCCAGCAGTGAAGCGCCGAGTTTAGGGGCGCAGTACTTC. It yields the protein CASSEAPSLGAQYF.

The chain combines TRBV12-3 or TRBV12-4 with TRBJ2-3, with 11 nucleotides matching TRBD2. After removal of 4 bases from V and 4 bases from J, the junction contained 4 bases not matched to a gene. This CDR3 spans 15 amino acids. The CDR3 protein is CASSSTSGRADTQYF. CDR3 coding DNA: TGTGCCAGCAGTTCCACTAGCGGGAGAGCAGATACGCAGTATTTT.

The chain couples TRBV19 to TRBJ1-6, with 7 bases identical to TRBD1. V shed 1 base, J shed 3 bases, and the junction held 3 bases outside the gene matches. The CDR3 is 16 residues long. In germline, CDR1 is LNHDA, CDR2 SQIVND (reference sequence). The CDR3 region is CASSIGAGGYNSPLHF. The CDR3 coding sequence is TGTGCCAGTAGTATAGGGGCAGGGGGCTATAATTCACCCCTCCACTTT.

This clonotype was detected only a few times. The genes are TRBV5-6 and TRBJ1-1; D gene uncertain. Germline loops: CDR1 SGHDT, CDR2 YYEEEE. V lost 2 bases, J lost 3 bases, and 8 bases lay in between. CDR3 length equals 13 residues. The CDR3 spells CASSFDLDTEAFF. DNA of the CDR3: TGTGCCAGCAGCTTCGATTTGGACACTGAAGCTTTCTTT.

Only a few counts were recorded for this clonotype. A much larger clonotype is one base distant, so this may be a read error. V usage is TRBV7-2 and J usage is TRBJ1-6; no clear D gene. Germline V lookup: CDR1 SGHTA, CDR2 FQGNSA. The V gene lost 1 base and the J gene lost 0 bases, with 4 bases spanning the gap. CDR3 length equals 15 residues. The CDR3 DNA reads TGTGCCAGCAGCTTAGTTGGCTCCTATAATTCACCCCTCCACTTT. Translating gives CASSLVGSYNSPLHF.

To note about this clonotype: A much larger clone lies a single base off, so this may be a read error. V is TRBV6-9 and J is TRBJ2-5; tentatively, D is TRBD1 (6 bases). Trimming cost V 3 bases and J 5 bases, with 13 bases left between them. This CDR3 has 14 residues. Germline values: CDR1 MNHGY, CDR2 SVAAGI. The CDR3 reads CASSYSDRSETQYF. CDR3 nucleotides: TGTGCCAGCAGTTACTCCGACAGGAGCGAGACCCAGTACTTC.

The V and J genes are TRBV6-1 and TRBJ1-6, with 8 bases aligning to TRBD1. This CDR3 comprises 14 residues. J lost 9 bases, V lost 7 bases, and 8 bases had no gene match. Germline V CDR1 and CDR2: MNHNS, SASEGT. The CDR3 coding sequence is TGTGCCAGCATCCCGGCAGGGGGCTTTTCACCCCTCCACTTT. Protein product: CASIPAGGFSPLHF.

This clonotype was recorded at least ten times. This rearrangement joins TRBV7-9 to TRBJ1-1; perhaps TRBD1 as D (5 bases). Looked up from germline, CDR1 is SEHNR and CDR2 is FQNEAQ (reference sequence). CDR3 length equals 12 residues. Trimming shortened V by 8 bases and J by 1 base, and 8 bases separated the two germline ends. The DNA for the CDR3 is TGTGCCAGCTCCAGGGCGAACACTGAAGCTTTCTTT. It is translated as CASSRANTEAFF.

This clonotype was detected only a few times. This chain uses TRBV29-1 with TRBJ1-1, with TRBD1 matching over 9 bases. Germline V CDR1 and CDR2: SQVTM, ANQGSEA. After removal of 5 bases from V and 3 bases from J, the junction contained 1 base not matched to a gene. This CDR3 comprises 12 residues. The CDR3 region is CSVRDRDTEAFF. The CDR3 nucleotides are TGCAGCGTTAGGGACAGGGACACTGAAGCTTTCTTT.

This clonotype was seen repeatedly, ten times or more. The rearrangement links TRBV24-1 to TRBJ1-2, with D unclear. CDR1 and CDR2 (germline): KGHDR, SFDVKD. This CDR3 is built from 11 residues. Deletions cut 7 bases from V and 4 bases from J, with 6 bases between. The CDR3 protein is CATRGSYGYTF. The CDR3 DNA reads TGTGCCACCAGAGGCAGCTATGGCTACACCTTC.

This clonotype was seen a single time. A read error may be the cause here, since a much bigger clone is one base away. DNA of the CDR3: TGTGCCATCAGTAGAACAGGAGGTTACGAGCAGTACTTC. Translated, it gives CAISRTGGYEQYF. The rearrangement uses TRBV10-3 and TRBJ2-7, with D perhaps being TRBD1 or TRBD2 (5 bases each). This CDR3 contains 13 residues. Germline V gene data show CDR1 as ENHRY and CDR2 as SYGVKD. Trimming removed 5 bases from V and 4 bases from J, with 12 bases in between.

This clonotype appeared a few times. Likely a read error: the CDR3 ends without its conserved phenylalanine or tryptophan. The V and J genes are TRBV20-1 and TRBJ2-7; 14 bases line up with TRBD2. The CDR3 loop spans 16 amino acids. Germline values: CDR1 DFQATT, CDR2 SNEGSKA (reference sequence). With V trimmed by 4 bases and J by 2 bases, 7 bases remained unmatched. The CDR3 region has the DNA TGCAGTGCTAAAATCCGGACTAGCGGGGGGCCCTACGAGCAGTACCTC. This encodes CSAKIRTSGGPYEQYL.

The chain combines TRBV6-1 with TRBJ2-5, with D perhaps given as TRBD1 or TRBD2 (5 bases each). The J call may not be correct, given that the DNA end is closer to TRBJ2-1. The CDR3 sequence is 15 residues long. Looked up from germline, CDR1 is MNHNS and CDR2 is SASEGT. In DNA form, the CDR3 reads TGTGCCAGCAGTGAGGGGACCTTTAGGGGCAATGAGCAGTTCTTC. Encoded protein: CASSEGTFRGNEQFF.

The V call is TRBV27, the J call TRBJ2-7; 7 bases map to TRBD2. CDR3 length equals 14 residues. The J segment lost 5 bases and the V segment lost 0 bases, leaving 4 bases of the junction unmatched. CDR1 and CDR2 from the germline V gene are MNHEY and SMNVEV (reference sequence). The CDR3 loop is CASSLSLADHEQYF. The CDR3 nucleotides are TGTGCCAGCAGTTTATCCCTAGCGGATCACGAGCAGTACTTC.

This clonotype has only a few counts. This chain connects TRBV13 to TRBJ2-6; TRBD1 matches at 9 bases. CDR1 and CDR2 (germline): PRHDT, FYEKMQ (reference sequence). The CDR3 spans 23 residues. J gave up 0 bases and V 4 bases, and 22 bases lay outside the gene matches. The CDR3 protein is CASSSKEGMVRDRVDSGANVLTF. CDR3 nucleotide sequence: TGTGCCAGCAGCTCCAAAGAGGGTATGGTCCGGGACAGGGTGGACTCTGGGGCCAACGTCCTGACTTTC. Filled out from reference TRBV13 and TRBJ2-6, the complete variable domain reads AAGVIQSPRHLIKEKRETATLKCYPIPRHDTVYWYQQGPGQDPQFLISFYEKMQSDKGSIPDRFSAQQFSDYHSELNMSSLELGDSALYFCASSSKEGMVRDRVDSGANVLTFGAGSRLTVL.

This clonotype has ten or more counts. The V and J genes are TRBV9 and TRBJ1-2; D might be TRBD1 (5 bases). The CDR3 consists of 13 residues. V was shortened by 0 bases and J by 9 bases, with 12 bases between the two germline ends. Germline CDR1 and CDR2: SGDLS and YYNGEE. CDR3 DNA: TGTGCCAGCAGCGTAGGGCTCGGACAAAGCTACACCTTC. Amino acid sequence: CASSVGLGQSYTF.

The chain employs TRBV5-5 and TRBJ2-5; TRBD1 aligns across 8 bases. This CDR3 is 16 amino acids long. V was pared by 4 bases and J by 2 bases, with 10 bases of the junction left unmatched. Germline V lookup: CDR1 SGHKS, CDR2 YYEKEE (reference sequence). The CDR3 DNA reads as TGTGCCAGCAGCAGGAGGGGCGGGACAGGACAAGAGACCCAGTACTTC. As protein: CASSRRGGTGQETQYF.

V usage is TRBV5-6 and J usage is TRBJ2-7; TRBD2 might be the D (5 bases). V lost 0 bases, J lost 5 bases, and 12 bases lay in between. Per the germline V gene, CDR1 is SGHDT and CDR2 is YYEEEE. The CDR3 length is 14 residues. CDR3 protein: CASSLGRGSNEQYF. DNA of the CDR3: TGTGCCAGCAGCTTGGGTCGGGGATCGAACGAGCAGTACTTC.

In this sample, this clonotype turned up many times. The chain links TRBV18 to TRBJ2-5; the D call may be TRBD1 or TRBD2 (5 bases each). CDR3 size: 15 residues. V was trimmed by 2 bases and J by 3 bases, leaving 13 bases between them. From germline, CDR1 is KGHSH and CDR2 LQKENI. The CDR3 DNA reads TGTGCCAGCTCACCAGCCGGGACCGCAAAAGAGACCCAGTACTTC. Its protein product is CASSPAGTAKETQYF. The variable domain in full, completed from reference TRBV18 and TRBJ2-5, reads NAGVMQNPRHLVRRRGQEARLRCSPMKGHSHVYWYRQLPEEGLKFMVYLQKENIIDESGMPKERFSAEFPKEGPSILRIQQVVRGDSAAYFCASSPAGTAKETQYFGPGTRLLVL.

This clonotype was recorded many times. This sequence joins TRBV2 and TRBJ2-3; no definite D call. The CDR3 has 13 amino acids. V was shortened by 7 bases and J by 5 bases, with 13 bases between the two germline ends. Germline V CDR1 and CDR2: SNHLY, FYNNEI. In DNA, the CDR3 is TGTGCCAGCATCGGCGGTCGTGAAGATACGCAGTATTTT. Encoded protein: CASIGGREDTQYF.

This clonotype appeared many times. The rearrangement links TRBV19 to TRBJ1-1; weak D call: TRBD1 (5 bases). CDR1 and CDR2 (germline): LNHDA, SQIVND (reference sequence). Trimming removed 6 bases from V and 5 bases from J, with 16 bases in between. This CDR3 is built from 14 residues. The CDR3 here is CASSQRMGPTEAFF. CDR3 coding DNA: TGTGCCAGTAGCCAACGGATGGGACCGACTGAAGCTTTCTTT.